Described below is a single T cell receptor beta chain sequence and its context. The source of the sample is a study of blood T cell repertoires in COVID-19. In the study overall: Donors in the United States, Italy and Spain gave samples during acute or convalescent COVID-19. From T cells, B-cell-depleted T cells, or PBMCs came the material, which was cDNA or gDNA.

The Seattle site enrolled patients during active infection and followed them longitudinally. The authors' processing: It was from reference gene primer amplification that nucleated cell counts were estimated. Sequenced by immunoSEQ multiplex PCR; TCRdb stores in-frame clones only, minus some. V and J calls and clone size are copied from that table; D and trimming were computed from the DNA. Of about 62,000 clones listed, more than 80% are singletons. The germline V gene has CDR1 SGHRS and CDR2 YFSETQ. This CDR3 has 14 residues. The V gene lost 1 base and the J gene lost 1 base, with 8 bases spanning the gap.

The chain links TRBV5-1 to TRBJ1-2; D unclear. This clonotype was obtained from a woman aged 60 to 75 with COVID-19, enrolled during active disease. Material for sequencing was peripheral blood. CDR3 sequence (DNA): TGCGCCAGCAGCTTGAAGGGAGATAACTATGGCTACACCTTC. Its protein product is CASSLKGDNYGYTF.